The clone carrying this T cell receptor (beta chain) has at least ten counts. The CDR3 covers 16 residues. CDR1 is LGHNA and CDR2 is YNFKEQ in the germline V gene. V was shortened by 0 bases and J by 3 bases, with 15 bases between the two germline ends. These data belong to a study of human T cells and chemical hapten exposure. TCRdb recomputed calls from the RACE reads with MiXCR, one row per CDR3 protein. The repertoire holds approximately 400,000 distinct CDR3 sequences, with 5.1% as singletons. Time point of the sample: pre-sensitization, week 0. The treatment is: therapeutic diphenylcyclopropenone sensitization with weekly scalp DPC.

The material sequenced was whole blood, taken in connection with sensitization to the hapten diphenylcyclopropenone (DPC). The source is a woman between 45 and 65 years old with alopecia areata. Some clones in this sample may be carry-over from other donors' samples. The rearrangement uses TRBV4-2 and TRBJ2-7, with D possibly being TRBD1 or TRBD2 (5 bases each). The CDR3 is CASSQERGIKSYEQYF. CDR3 DNA sequence: TGTGCCAGCAGCCAAGAACGGGGCATTAAAAGCTACGAGCAGTACTTC.